The 8 T cell receptor beta chains below were found in one sample sequenced in a study of T cell repertoires in cytomegalovirus infection. TCRdb re-analysed the reads in MiXCR, keeping a single row per CDR3 protein. The data contain over 450,000 distinct CDR3 sequences, 11% of them seen just once; the ten biggest clones take up roughly 10%. Material for sequencing was PBMCs. Receptor source: a human donor in good health (CMV status not recorded). Some clones in this sample may be carry-over from other donors' samples.

This clonotype was seen a few times. The V gene is TRBV15, the J gene TRBJ1-1; D gene unclear. CDR3 length: 15 residues. Looked up from germline, CDR1 is LNHNV and CDR2 is YYDKDF (reference sequence). V shed 5 bases and J shed 1 base, with 14 bases lying between them. CDR3 nucleotides: TGTGCCACCAGCTCTTCTCCCCGAGGGAACACTGAAGCTTTCTTT. It specifies CATSSSPRGNTEAFF.

This sequence joins TRBV6-5 and TRBJ2-3, with TRBD1 as a possible D gene (6 bases). V lost 5 bases to trimming and J lost 2 bases, with 11 bases between them. CDR3 size: 14 residues. Germline CDR1 is MNHEY and CDR2 is SVGAGI. CDR3 DNA sequence: TGTGCCAGCAGTGAGAGGGACATCACAGATACGCAGTATTTT. Protein product: CASSERDITDTQYF.

This chain joins TRBV6-2 or TRBV6-3 and TRBJ2-2; 13 bases align to TRBD2. The V and J ends lost 6 bases and 5 bases, in that order; junction bases with no gene match: 9. CDR3 length: 17 residues. From germline, CDR1 is MNHEY and CDR2 SVGEGT. DNA of the CDR3: TGTGCCAGCAGCCCTGGACTAGCGGGAGTTTGGACCGGGGAGCTGTTTTTT. Amino acid sequence: CASSPGLAGVWTGELFF.

The V call is TRBV18, the J call TRBJ2-1; D is possibly TRBD2 (5 bases). Trimming left V 4 bases short and J 8 bases short, with 9 bases between. The CDR3 covers 12 residues. Germline assignment: CDR1 KGHSH and CDR2 LQKENI. In nucleotides, the CDR3 is TGTGCCAGCTCACACGCGGAGGATGAGCAGTTCTTC. As protein: CASSHAEDEQFF.

This clonotype was detected only a few times. This chain connects TRBV18 to TRBJ1-1, with 7 bases that match TRBD1. The V and J ends lost 4 bases and 7 bases, in that order; junction bases with no gene match: 6. The CDR3 is 13 residues long. Germline CDR1 and CDR2: KGHSH and LQKENI. CDR3 region: CASSQGAANEAFF. The CDR3 region has the DNA TGTGCCAGCTCACAGGGGGCAGCCAATGAAGCTTTCTTT. Combining the CDR3 with reference TRBV18 and TRBJ1-1 gives the whole variable domain NAGVMQNPRHLVRRRGQEARLRCSPMKGHSHVYWYRQLPEEGLKFMVYLQKENIIDESGMPKERFSAEFPKEGPSILRIQQVVRGDSAAYFCASSQGAANEAFFGQGTRLTVV.

This clonotype has just a few counts. The rearrangement uses TRBV27 and TRBJ2-6; 7 nucleotides agree with TRBD1. The length of the CDR3 is 17 residues. CDR1 and CDR2 from the germline V gene are MNHEY and SMNVEV (reference sequence). After removal of 6 bases from V and 0 bases from J, the junction contained 8 bases not matched to a gene. CDR3 DNA sequence: TGTGCCAGCAGAGGACAGGTGAACATCTCTGGGGCCAACGTCCTGACTTTC. It encodes CASRGQVNISGANVLTF.

This clonotype was recorded at least ten times. The chain combines TRBV6-2 or TRBV6-3 with TRBJ2-1; D not resolved. There are 13 residues in the CDR3. Germline V gives CDR1 MNHEY, CDR2 SVGEGT. The ends were cut back, 2 bases at V and 7 bases at J, with 9 bases in the middle. The CDR3 reads CASSYGEVNEQFF. CDR3 nucleotides: TGTGCCAGCAGTTACGGGGAAGTGAATGAGCAGTTCTTC.

This clonotype has a handful of counts. V is TRBV7-8 and J is TRBJ2-3; possibly TRBD2 for D (6 bases). CDR1 SGHVS and CDR2 FQNEAQ come from the germline V gene. The length of the CDR3 is 18 residues. V was pared by 4 bases and J by 1 base, with 21 bases between. The CDR3: CASSSPRAGFGGTDTQYF. CDR3 DNA: TGTGCCAGCAGCTCCCCGCGGGCGGGGTTTGGTGGCACAGATACGCAGTATTTT.